This is a list of T cell receptor beta chains from one sample in a study of T cells in Graves' hyperthyroidism and ophthalmopathy. TCRdb re-analysed the multiplex PCR reads in MiXCR, keeping a single row per CDR3 protein. The sample has approximately 620,000 distinct CDR3 sequences, more than 15% seen once. The sequencing sample was made of blood. The receptors here all came from a woman aged 40 to 50 with Graves' ophthalmopathy. Both conserved end residues are part of each CDR3. The size field is filled for only some rows; it gives once, few, many or a size class.

V: TRBV12-3/TRBV12-4; size: once; CDR3: CASSLAGTSGRGGQYF
V: TRBV9; size: many; CDR3: CASSVEGVGTEAFF
V: TRBV12-3/TRBV12-4; size: many; CDR3: CASSIGGGLRTDTQYF
V: TRBV7-9; size: many; CDR3: CASSPDPGIEGTDTQYF
V: TRBV6-1; size: few; CDR3: CASSSGQGTNTKAFF
V: TRBV2; size: many; CDR3: CASSEALLGGLAVRETQYF
V: TRBV7-9; size: NA; CDR3: CASSPLGTGVGYTF
V: TRBV11-2; size: many; CDR3: CASSIGQGAETQYF
V: TRBV7-9; size: many; CDR3: CASSLHRPGLRPTDTQYF
V: TRBV20-1; size: once; CDR3: CSARVLAGYNEQFF
V: TRBV7-8; size: NA; CDR3: CASSPHGTGDYNEQFF
V: TRBV7-2; size: few; CDR3: CASSLIAGVQTGELFF
V: TRBV5-1; size: few; CDR3: CASSDQDSTYEQYF
V: TRBV9; size: NA; CDR3: CASSVAGTGTETQYF
V: TRBV20-1; size: many; CDR3: CSARDRTSGRVYEQYF
V: TRBV20-1; size: many; CDR3: CSARDLGSSYNSPLHF
V: TRBV11-2; size: few; CDR3: CASSHIGTSRGDEQFF
V: TRBV6-5; size: NA; CDR3: CASSYSQAAYEQYF